These T cell receptor beta chains were read from a single sample in a study of T cell repertoires in cytomegalovirus infection. For these receptors, no antigen is known. TCRdb processed the reads anew with MiXCR; each CDR3 protein has one entry. The data hold about 900,000 distinct CDR3 sequences, with around 29% observed a single time. The sequencing used cultured CD8+ T cells from PBMCs, collected from culture after CMV antigen stimulation. The receptors derive from a human donor in good health (CMV status not recorded). Some clones in this sample may be carry-over from other donors' samples. Each CDR3 is given with its conserved first and last residue. The D gene is left open where the match is weak. Clone size, where shown, is once, few, many, or a class for clones that have expanded.

v_call: TRBV12-3/TRBV12-4; clone_size: NA; j_call: TRBJ1-1; d_call: NA; cdr3_nt: TGTGCCAGCAGTAGGACAGTTCGAGAAGCTTTCTTT; cdr3_aa: CASSRTVREAFF
v_call: TRBV12-3/TRBV12-4; clone_size: NA; j_call: TRBJ1-2; d_call: NA; cdr3_nt: TGTGCCAGCAATTCCCTCCCCAGGGGCAACTATGGCTACACCTTC; cdr3_aa: CASNSLPRGNYGYTF
v_call: TRBV27; clone_size: NA; j_call: TRBJ2-5; d_call: TRBD2; cdr3_nt: TGTGCCAGCAGGGCTAGCGGGGGGCGGGAGACCCAGTACTTC; cdr3_aa: CASRASGGRETQYF
v_call: TRBV20-1; clone_size: NA; j_call: TRBJ1-1; d_call: NA; cdr3_nt: TGCAGTGCTATCAGGGCCACCACTGAAGCTTTCTTT; cdr3_aa: CSAIRATTEAFF
v_call: TRBV12-5; clone_size: few; j_call: TRBJ1-4; d_call: NA; cdr3_nt: TGTGCTAGTGGGGTTAATGAAAAACTGTTTTTT; cdr3_aa: CASGVNEKLFF
v_call: TRBV7-2; clone_size: many; j_call: TRBJ2-3; d_call: NA; cdr3_nt: TGTGCCAGCAGCTTAGTGTCGGGCCGCCCGGCTAGCACAGATACGCAGTATTTT; cdr3_aa: CASSLVSGRPASTDTQYF
v_call: TRBV12-3/TRBV12-4; clone_size: NA; j_call: TRBJ2-7; d_call: NA; cdr3_nt: TGTGCCAGCAGTTGGGGACCGGCAGGGGAGATAAGCGACGAGCAGTACTTC; cdr3_aa: CASSWGPAGEISDEQYF
v_call: TRBV7-9; clone_size: many; j_call: TRBJ2-5; d_call: NA; cdr3_nt: TGTGCCAGCAGCTTACCAGGGCTGGAGACCCAGTACTTC; cdr3_aa: CASSLPGLETQYF
v_call: TRBV4-2; clone_size: few; j_call: TRBJ2-3; d_call: NA; cdr3_nt: TGTGCCAGCAGCCCCGAGGAGGGGCTCACAGATACGCAGTATTTT; cdr3_aa: CASSPEEGLTDTQYF
v_call: TRBV29-1; clone_size: NA; j_call: TRBJ1-2; d_call: NA; cdr3_nt: TGCAGCGTTTCAGGGGAGAGTGGCTACACCTTC; cdr3_aa: CSVSGESGYTF
v_call: TRBV19; clone_size: NA; j_call: TRBJ1-5; d_call: NA; cdr3_nt: TGTGCCAGTAGTAATTCGGCAGGGCGCAATCAGCCCCAGCATTTT; cdr3_aa: CASSNSAGRNQPQHF
v_call: TRBV6-2/TRBV6-3; clone_size: many; j_call: TRBJ2-1; d_call: NA; cdr3_nt: TGTGCCAGTTGCTTGTGGACGGACTCCGGTGAGCAGTTCTTC; cdr3_aa: CASCLWTDSGEQFF
v_call: TRBV29-1; clone_size: NA; j_call: TRBJ1-1; d_call: NA; cdr3_nt: TGCAGCGTTGTCGGGGGGTTCTTGAACACTGAAGCTTTCTTT; cdr3_aa: CSVVGGFLNTEAFF
v_call: TRBV27; clone_size: NA; j_call: TRBJ2-1; d_call: TRBD2; cdr3_nt: TGTGCCAGCAGTTCGGGGACTAGCCCTTTAAATGAGCAGTTCTTC; cdr3_aa: CASSSGTSPLNEQFF
v_call: TRBV4-3; clone_size: few; j_call: TRBJ2-2; d_call: NA; cdr3_nt: TGCGCCAGCAGCCAAGATCTTAGGGGCGCCGGGGAGCTGTTTTTT; cdr3_aa: CASSQDLRGAGELFF
v_call: TRBV6-5; clone_size: NA; j_call: TRBJ2-3; d_call: NA; cdr3_nt: TGTGCCAGCAGTTACTCGTGGTCAGATAGGGATACGCAGTATTTT; cdr3_aa: CASSYSWSDRDTQYF
v_call: TRBV28; clone_size: NA; j_call: TRBJ2-1; d_call: TRBD1; cdr3_nt: TGTGCCAGCACCCGGACAGGGGACAATGGGCAGTTCTTC; cdr3_aa: CASTRTGDNGQFF
v_call: TRBV20-1; clone_size: few; j_call: TRBJ2-2; d_call: NA; cdr3_nt: TGCAGTGGTAAAGAGTCCGGGCAGGGCACCGGGGAGCTGTTTTTT; cdr3_aa: CSGKESGQGTGELFF
v_call: TRBV12-3/TRBV12-4; clone_size: NA; j_call: TRBJ2-1; d_call: TRBD2; cdr3_nt: TGTGCCAACAGAACGGTCGGGGGGGCAATCGGTGAGCAGTTCTTC; cdr3_aa: CANRTVGGAIGEQFF
v_call: TRBV25-1; clone_size: few; j_call: TRBJ1-1; d_call: NA; cdr3_nt: TGTGCCAGCAAGCCGGGGGGATACGGAGAAGCTTTCTTT; cdr3_aa: CASKPGGYGEAFF
v_call: TRBV6-1; clone_size: NA; j_call: TRBJ1-2; d_call: NA; cdr3_nt: TGTGCCAGCAACGGGATGGTCGGGGAAAACTATGGCTACACCTTC; cdr3_aa: CASNGMVGENYGYTF
v_call: TRBV10-3; clone_size: few; j_call: TRBJ1-5; d_call: NA; cdr3_nt: TGTGCCATCAGTGAGATAAATAGCAATCAGCCCCAGCATTTT; cdr3_aa: CAISEINSNQPQHF
v_call: TRBV6-2/TRBV6-3; clone_size: few; j_call: TRBJ2-1; d_call: NA; cdr3_nt: TGTGCCAGCAGTTACTCACTAGCAGCTACCTACAATGAGCAGTTCTTC; cdr3_aa: CASSYSLAATYNEQFF
v_call: TRBV12-3/TRBV12-4; clone_size: many; j_call: TRBJ1-4; d_call: NA; cdr3_nt: TGTGCCAGCAGTGCCCGAGCTGCAACTAATGAAAAACTGTTTTTT; cdr3_aa: CASSARAATNEKLFF
v_call: TRBV5-6; clone_size: NA; j_call: TRBJ2-3; d_call: NA; cdr3_nt: TGTGCCAGCAGCGCCCGACAACTTAGTACGCAGTATTTT; cdr3_aa: CASSARQLSTQYF
v_call: TRBV6-5; clone_size: few; j_call: TRBJ1-3; d_call: NA; cdr3_nt: TGTGCCAGCAGTTACTCAGTTGGTCAGGCCATCTCTGGAAACACCATATATTTT; cdr3_aa: CASSYSVGQAISGNTIYF
v_call: TRBV27; clone_size: few; j_call: TRBJ1-1; d_call: NA; cdr3_nt: TGTGCCAGCAGACGGGGAGCAGGGCAGGCTGAAGCTTTCTTT; cdr3_aa: CASRRGAGQAEAFF
v_call: TRBV7-9; clone_size: NA; j_call: TRBJ2-1; d_call: NA; cdr3_nt: TGTGCCAGCAACCAACCCACGTGGGCCGCGAAAAATGAGCAGTTCTTC; cdr3_aa: CASNQPTWAAKNEQFF
v_call: TRBV3-1; clone_size: NA; j_call: TRBJ1-2; d_call: NA; cdr3_nt: TGTGCCAGCAGCCAAGCGGGGACGGTGGGCTATGGCTACACCTTC; cdr3_aa: CASSQAGTVGYGYTF
v_call: TRBV7-6; clone_size: many; j_call: TRBJ2-3; d_call: TRBD1; cdr3_nt: TGTGCCAGCAGCCCCCGGACAGGGGATAGCACAGATACGCAGTATTTT; cdr3_aa: CASSPRTGDSTDTQYF
v_call: TRBV27; clone_size: few; j_call: TRBJ2-7; d_call: TRBD2; cdr3_nt: TGTGCCAGCAGTTTTGGGAGGGGCGCAAAAGCCTACGAGCAGTACTTC; cdr3_aa: CASSFGRGAKAYEQYF
v_call: TRBV5-1; clone_size: NA; j_call: TRBJ1-2; d_call: TRBD1; cdr3_nt: TGCGCCAGCAGCTTGGAAGAGCAGGGGGCCTATGGCTACACCTTC; cdr3_aa: CASSLEEQGAYGYTF
v_call: TRBV5-1; clone_size: NA; j_call: TRBJ2-1; d_call: NA; cdr3_nt: TGCGCCAGCAGCTTTTCCAGCACCTACAATGAGCAGTTCTTC; cdr3_aa: CASSFSSTYNEQFF
v_call: TRBV19; clone_size: few; j_call: TRBJ1-1; d_call: NA; cdr3_nt: TGTGCCAGTAGTAAGACAGGTTACAACACTGAAGCTTTCTTT; cdr3_aa: CASSKTGYNTEAFF
v_call: TRBV27; clone_size: NA; j_call: TRBJ1-1; d_call: TRBD1; cdr3_nt: TGTGCCAGCAGTTCACGGACAGGGTTTTTCACTGAAGCTTTCTTT; cdr3_aa: CASSSRTGFFTEAFF
v_call: TRBV10-3; clone_size: NA; j_call: TRBJ2-1; d_call: TRBD2; cdr3_nt: TGTGCCATCAGTGAGTCCTTAGCGGGGGGGAACAATGAGCAGTTCTTC; cdr3_aa: CAISESLAGGNNEQFF
v_call: TRBV20-1; clone_size: few; j_call: TRBJ1-3; d_call: TRBD1; cdr3_nt: TGCAGTGCTAGTAAGGTCGCCAGGACAGGGCGCCTGCTGGATACTGGAAACACCATATATTTT; cdr3_aa: CSASKVARTGRLLDTGNTIYF
v_call: TRBV4-1; clone_size: NA; j_call: TRBJ2-2; d_call: TRBD2; cdr3_nt: TGCGCCAGCAGCCTAGAATTCGGGACTAGCGGGGGCCTTAACACCGGGGAGCTGTTTTTT; cdr3_aa: CASSLEFGTSGGLNTGELFF
v_call: TRBV7-2; clone_size: many; j_call: TRBJ2-1; d_call: NA; cdr3_nt: TGTGCCAGCAGCGTACCGGTCCCGCCCTACAATGAGCAGTTCTTC; cdr3_aa: CASSVPVPPYNEQFF
v_call: TRBV7-9; clone_size: many; j_call: TRBJ2-5; d_call: NA; cdr3_nt: TGTGCCAGCAGCCCTGGGGGTGGAGAGACCCAGTACTTC; cdr3_aa: CASSPGGGETQYF
v_call: TRBV11-2; clone_size: many; j_call: TRBJ1-1; d_call: NA; cdr3_nt: TGTGCCAGCAGCTTTTGGGCAGGGTCGAATGTGTACACTGAAGCTTTCTTT; cdr3_aa: CASSFWAGSNVYTEAFF
v_call: TRBV6-5; clone_size: NA; j_call: TRBJ2-7; d_call: NA; cdr3_nt: TGTGCCAGCAGTTACAGGAATCCTGGAGAGCAGTACTTC; cdr3_aa: CASSYRNPGEQYF
v_call: TRBV19; clone_size: few; j_call: TRBJ1-5; d_call: NA; cdr3_nt: TGTGCCAGTAGTATAGTTGCGGGGGGACAGCCCCAGCATTTT; cdr3_aa: CASSIVAGGQPQHF